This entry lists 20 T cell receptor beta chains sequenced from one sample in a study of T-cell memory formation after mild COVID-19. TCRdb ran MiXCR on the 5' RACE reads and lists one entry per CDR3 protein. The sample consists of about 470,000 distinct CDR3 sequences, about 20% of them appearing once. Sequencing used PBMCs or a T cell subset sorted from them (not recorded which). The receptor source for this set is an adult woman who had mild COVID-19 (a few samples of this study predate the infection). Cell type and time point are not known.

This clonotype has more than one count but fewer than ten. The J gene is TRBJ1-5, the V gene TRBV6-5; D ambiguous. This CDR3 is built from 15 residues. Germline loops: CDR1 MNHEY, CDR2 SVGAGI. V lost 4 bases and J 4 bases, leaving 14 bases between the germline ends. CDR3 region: CASSLLGGMNQPQHF. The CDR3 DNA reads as TGTGCCAGCAGTTTATTAGGCGGAATGAATCAGCCCCAGCATTTT.

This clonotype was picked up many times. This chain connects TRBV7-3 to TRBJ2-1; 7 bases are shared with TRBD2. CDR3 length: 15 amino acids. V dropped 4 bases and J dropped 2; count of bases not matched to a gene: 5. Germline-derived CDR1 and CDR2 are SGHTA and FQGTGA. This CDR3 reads CASSSTSDPYNEQFF. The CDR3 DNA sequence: TGTGCCAGCAGCTCCACTAGCGACCCCTACAATGAGCAGTTCTTC.

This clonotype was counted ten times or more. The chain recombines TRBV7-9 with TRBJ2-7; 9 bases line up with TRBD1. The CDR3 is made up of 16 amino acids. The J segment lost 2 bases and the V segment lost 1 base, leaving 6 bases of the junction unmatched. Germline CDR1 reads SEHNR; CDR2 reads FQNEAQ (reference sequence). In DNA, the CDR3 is TGTGCCAGCAGCTTAGGGGGGACAGGGAGGACCTACGAGCAGTACTTC. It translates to CASSLGGTGRTYEQYF.

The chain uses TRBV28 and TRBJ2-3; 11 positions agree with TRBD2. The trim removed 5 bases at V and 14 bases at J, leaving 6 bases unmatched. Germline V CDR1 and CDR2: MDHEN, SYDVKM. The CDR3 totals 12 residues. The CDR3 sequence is CASSILAGAPYF. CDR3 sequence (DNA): TGTGCCAGCAGTATACTAGCGGGAGCTCCGTATTTT.

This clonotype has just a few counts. Here the CDR3 reads CASKANRGNGYTF. The DNA of the CDR3 is TGTGCCAGCAAGGCGAACAGGGGGAATGGCTACACCTTC. The chain combines TRBV6-5 with TRBJ1-2; 8 nucleotides align to TRBD1. V lost 7 bases to trimming and J lost 6 bases; unmatched junction nucleotides: 7. The length of the CDR3 is 13 residues. The V gene's germline CDR1 is MNHEY and CDR2 SVGAGI.

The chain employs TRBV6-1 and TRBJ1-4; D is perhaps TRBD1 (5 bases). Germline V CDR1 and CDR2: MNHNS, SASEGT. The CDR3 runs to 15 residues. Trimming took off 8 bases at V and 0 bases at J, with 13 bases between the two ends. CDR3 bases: TGTGCCAGCGCAGACAGCCTCGCAACTAATGAAAAACTGTTTTTT. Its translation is CASADSLATNEKLFF.

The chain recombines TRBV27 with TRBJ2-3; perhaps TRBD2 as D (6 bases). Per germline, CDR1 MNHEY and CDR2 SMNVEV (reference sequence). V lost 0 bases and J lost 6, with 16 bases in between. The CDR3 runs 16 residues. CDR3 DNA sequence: TGTGCCAGCAGTTTATCGGGACTTTTCATGGGGGATACGCAGTATTTT. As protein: CASSLSGLFMGDTQYF.

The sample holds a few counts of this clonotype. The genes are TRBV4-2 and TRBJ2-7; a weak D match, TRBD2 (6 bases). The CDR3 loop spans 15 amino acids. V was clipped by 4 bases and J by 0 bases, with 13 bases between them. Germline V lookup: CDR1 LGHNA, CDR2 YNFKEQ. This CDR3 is CASSPRERSSYEQYF. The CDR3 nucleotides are TGTGCCAGCAGCCCGCGGGAACGGAGCTCCTACGAGCAGTACTTC.

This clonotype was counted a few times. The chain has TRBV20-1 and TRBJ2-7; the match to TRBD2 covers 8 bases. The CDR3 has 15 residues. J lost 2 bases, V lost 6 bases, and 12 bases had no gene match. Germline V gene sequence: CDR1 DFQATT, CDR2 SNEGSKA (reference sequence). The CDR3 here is CSAKGSGGYTYEQYF. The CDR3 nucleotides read TGCAGTGCCAAAGGAAGCGGGGGATATACCTACGAGCAGTACTTC.

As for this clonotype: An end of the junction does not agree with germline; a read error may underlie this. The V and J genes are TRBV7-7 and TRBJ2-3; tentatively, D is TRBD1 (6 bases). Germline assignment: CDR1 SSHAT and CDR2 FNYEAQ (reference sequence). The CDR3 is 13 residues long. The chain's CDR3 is CASSSEGVGTQYF. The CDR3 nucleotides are TGTGCTAGCAGCTCAGAGGGGGTTGGTACGCAGTATTTT.

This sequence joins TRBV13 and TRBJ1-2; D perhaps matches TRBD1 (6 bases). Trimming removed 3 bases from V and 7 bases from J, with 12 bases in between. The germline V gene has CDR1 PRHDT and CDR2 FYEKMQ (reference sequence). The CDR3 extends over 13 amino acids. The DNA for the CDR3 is TGTGCCAGCAGCTTCTACAGGGCAGGTGGCTACACCTTC. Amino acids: CASSFYRAGGYTF. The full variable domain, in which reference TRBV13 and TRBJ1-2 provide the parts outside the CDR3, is AAGVIQSPRHLIKEKRETATLKCYPIPRHDTVYWYQQGPGQDPQFLISFYEKMQSDKGSIPDRFSAQQFSDYHSELNMSSLELGDSALYFCASSFYRAGGYTFGSGTRLTVV.

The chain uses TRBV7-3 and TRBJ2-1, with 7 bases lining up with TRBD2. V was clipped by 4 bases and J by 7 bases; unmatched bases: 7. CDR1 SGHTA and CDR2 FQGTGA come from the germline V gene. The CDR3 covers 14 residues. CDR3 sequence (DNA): TGTGCCAGCAGCTCCTCCGGGACTACAAATGAGCAGTTCTTC. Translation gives CASSSSGTTNEQFF.

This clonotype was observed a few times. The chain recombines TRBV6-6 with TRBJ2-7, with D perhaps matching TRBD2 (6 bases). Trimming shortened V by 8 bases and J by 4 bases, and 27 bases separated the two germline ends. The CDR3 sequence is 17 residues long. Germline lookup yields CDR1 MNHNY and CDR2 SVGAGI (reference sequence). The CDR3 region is CASGTLARGTLLYEQYF. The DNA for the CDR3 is TGTGCCAGCGGTACTTTAGCCCGCGGGACTCTTCTTTACGAGCAGTACTTC.

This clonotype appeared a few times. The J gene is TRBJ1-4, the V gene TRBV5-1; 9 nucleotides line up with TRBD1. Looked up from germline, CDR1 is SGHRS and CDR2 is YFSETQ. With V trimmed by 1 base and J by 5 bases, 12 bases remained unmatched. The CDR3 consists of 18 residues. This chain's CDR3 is CASSLSGQGIAPNEKLFF. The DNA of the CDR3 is TGCGCCAGCAGCTTGTCGGGACAGGGTATCGCGCCGAATGAAAAACTGTTTTTT.

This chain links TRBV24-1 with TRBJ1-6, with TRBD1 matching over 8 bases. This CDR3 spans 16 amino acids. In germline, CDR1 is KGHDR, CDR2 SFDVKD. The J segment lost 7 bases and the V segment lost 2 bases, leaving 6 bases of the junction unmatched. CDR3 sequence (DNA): TGTGCCACCAGTGATTCTCGACAGGGGTGGAATTCACCCCTCCACTTT. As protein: CATSDSRQGWNSPLHF.

The CDR3 here is CASSVGTEIYEQYF. The CDR3 bases are TGTGCCAGCAGCGTTGGGACCGAAATCTACGAGCAGTACTTC. The chain carries TRBV11-2 and TRBJ2-7; D may correspond to TRBD1 or TRBD2 (5 bases each). The V gene lost 5 bases and the J gene lost 3 bases, with 14 bases spanning the gap. The CDR3 totals 14 residues. Per the germline V gene, CDR1 is SGHAT and CDR2 is FQNNGV.

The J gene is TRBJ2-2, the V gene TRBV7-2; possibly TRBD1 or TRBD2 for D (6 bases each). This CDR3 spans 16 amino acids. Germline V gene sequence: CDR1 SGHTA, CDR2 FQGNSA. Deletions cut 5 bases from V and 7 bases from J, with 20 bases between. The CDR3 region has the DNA TGTGCCAGCAGCCATAGCTGGGGGGCCTCGTACGGGGAGCTGTTTTTT. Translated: CASSHSWGASYGELFF.

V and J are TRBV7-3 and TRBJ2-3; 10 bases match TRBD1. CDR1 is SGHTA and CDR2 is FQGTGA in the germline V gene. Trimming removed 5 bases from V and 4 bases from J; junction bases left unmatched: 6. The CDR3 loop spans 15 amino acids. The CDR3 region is CASSPGTGVADTQYF. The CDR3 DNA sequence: TGTGCCAGCAGCCCCGGGACAGGGGTAGCAGATACGCAGTATTTT.

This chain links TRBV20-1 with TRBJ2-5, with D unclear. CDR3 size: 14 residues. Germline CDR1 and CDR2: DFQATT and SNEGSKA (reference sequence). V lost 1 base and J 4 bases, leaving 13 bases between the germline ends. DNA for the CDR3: TGCAGTGCTAGAGGGCCCCCAGAGCCAGAGACCCAGTACTTC. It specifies CSARGPPEPETQYF.

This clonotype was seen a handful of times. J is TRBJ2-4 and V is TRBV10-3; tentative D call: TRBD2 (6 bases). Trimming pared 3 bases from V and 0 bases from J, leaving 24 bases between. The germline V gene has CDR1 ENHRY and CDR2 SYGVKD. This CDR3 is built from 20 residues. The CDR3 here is CAISDPDKPGLISAKNIQYF. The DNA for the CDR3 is TGTGCCATCAGTGATCCTGATAAACCGGGACTCATATCAGCCAAAAACATTCAGTACTTC.